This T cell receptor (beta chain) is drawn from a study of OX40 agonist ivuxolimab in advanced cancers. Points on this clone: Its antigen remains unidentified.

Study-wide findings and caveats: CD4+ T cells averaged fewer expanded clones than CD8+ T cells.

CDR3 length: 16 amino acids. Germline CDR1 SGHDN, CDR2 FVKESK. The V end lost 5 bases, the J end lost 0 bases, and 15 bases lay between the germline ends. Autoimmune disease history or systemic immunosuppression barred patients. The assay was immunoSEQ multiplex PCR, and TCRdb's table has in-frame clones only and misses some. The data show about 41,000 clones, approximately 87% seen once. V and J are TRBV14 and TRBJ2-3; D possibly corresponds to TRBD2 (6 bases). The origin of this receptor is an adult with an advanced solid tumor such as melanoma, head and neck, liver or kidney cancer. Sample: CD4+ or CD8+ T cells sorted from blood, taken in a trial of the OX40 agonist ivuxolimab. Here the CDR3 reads CASSYNGGTSTDTQYF. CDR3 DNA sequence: TGTGCCAGCAGCTACAACGGGGGTACGAGCACAGATACGCAGTATTTT.